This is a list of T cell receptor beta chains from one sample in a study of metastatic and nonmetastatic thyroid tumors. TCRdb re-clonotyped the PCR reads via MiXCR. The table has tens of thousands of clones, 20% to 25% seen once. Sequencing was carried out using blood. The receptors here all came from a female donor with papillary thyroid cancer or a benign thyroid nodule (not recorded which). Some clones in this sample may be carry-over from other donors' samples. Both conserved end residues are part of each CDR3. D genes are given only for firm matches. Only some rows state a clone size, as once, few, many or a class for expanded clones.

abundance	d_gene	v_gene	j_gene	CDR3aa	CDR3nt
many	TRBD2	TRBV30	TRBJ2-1	CAWSLKVGGRLDEQFF	TGTGCCTGGAGTCTCAAAGTCGGGGGGAGATTGGATGAGCAGTTCTTC
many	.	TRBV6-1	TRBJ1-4	CASSGGGVGEKLFF	TGTGCCAGCAGTGGAGGGGGGGTGGGGGAAAAACTGTTTTTT
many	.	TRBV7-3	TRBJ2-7	CASSYGQSSEQYF	TGTGCCAGCAGCTACGGACAGTCCAGCGAGCAGTACTTC
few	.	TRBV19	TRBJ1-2	CVSRRQWAGYGYTF	TGTGTCAGTAGGAGACAGTGGGCCGGCTATGGCTACACCTTC
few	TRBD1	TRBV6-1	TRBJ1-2	CASGEPGGYGYTF	TGTGCCAGCGGTGAACCAGGGGGCTATGGCTACACCTTT
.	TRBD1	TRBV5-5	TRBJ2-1	CASSWMPGQYNEQFF	TGTGCCAGCAGCTGGATGCCGGGACAGTACAATGAGCAGTTCTTC
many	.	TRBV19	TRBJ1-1	CATPAGPGSEAFF	TGTGCCACTCCCGCGGGCCCCGGTAGTGAAGCTTTCTTT
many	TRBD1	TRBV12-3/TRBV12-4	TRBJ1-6	CASRGQGSYNSPLHF	TGTGCCAGCAGGGGACAGGGCTCCTATAATTCACCCCTCCACTTT
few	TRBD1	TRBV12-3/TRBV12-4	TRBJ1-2	CASSFDRTGCGYCYTF	TGTGCCAGCAGCTTTGACCGGACAGGGTGTGGCTATTGCTACACCTTC
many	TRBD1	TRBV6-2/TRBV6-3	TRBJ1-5	CASKTSRGGLRQPQHF	TGTGCCAGCAAGACCTCCAGGGGGGGTTTACGACAGCCCCAGCATTTT
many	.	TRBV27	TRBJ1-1	CASSKEGNTEAFF	TGTGCCAGCAGCAAGGAGGGGAACACTGAAGCTTTCTTT
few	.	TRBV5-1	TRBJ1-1	CASSSVQGLNTEAFF	TGCGCCAGCAGCTCGGTACAGGGCCTGAACACTGAAGCTTTCTTT
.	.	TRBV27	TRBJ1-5	CASSPLRGGHPQHF	TGTGCCAGCAGTCCCCTTAGGGGTGGCCATCCCCAGCATTTT